This T cell receptor beta chain came from a study of tumor-infiltrating lymphocytes in primary liver carcinoma. This clonotype came up a few times. A much larger clone differs from this one at a single base, so this may be a read error. The CDR3 runs to 16 residues. V lost 5 bases and J lost 1, with 15 bases in between. cDNA specific to TCR beta was made from roughly 500 ng of total RNA, with a constant-region primer employed for priming. Library construction for TCR beta comprised three nested multiplex PCR rounds performed with slightly modified ARM-PCR. Each of the first two PCR rounds ran nine to ten cycles with TRBV1-TRBV30 forward and C-beta reverse primers. One entry per CDR3 protein results from TCRdb running MiXCR on the multiplex PCR reads. The table records roughly 120,000 distinct CDR3 sequences, under 65% of them present only once. Co-extracted RNA and DNA came from about 20-30 mg of unsorted bulk tissue.

This chain links TRBV12-3 or TRBV12-4 with TRBJ1-5; no clear D. Sample: liver tumor tissue from sampling region 3. The subset is: tumor region T3, left-lateral pole. The sequence was collected from a woman aged 55-75 years with primary liver carcinoma and hepatitis B virus infection. Here the CDR3 reads CASSLSPQISNQPQHF. The CDR3 DNA reads as TGTGCCAGCAGTCTCAGTCCACAGATAAGCAATCAGCCCCAGCATTTT.